Below, 9 T cell receptor beta chains from the same sample are listed, as sequenced in a study of OX40 agonist ivuxolimab in advanced cancers. Using immunoSEQ multiplex PCR, the repertoire was profiled, and TCRdb retains in-frame clones only, with some absent. The table shows approximately 74,000 clones, with 85% to 90% occurring only once. The material sequenced was CD4+ or CD8+ T cells sorted from blood, taken in a trial of the OX40 agonist ivuxolimab. The receptors originated from an adult with an advanced solid tumor such as melanoma, head and neck, liver or kidney cancer.

CDR3 nucleotide sequence: TGTGCCAGCAGTGGGGCAGCGGGAGTGTCCTACGAGCAGTACTTC. It codes for CASSGAAGVSYEQYF. The J gene is TRBJ2-7, the V gene TRBV2; 8 positions agree with TRBD2. This CDR3 is 15 amino acids long. CDR1 is SNHLY, CDR2 FYNNEI, per germline. V dropped 4 bases and J dropped 1; count of bases not matched to a gene: 6.

This clone has a handful of counts. The V and J genes are TRBV9 and TRBJ2-3, with 10 nucleotides matching TRBD2. V dropped 0 bases and J dropped 5; count of bases not matched to a gene: 9. CDR1 is SGDLS and CDR2 is YYNGEE in the germline V gene. The CDR3 length is 17 residues. As DNA, the CDR3 is TGTGCCAGCAGCGTAGGGGGAGCGGGAGGGCCCCAAGATACGCAGTATTTT. It is translated as CASSVGGAGGPQDTQYF.

The sample holds a few counts of this clone. This rearrangement joins TRBV19 to TRBJ2-1; TRBD2 aligns across 13 bases. The CDR3 contains 16 residues. After removal of 1 base from V and 8 bases from J, the junction contained 5 bases not matched to a gene. The germline V gene has CDR1 LNHDA and CDR2 SQIVND (reference sequence). CDR3 DNA: TGTGCCAGTAGTATAGGACTAGCGGGAGGTCTGGATGAGCAGTTCTTC. It yields the protein CASSIGLAGGLDEQFF.

The V call is TRBV13, the J call TRBJ1-2; 10 nucleotides align to TRBD1. V shed 0 bases, J shed 7 bases, and the junction held 8 bases outside the gene matches. The CDR3 is 16 amino acids. Per the germline V gene, CDR1 is PRHDT and CDR2 is FYEKMQ (reference sequence). In DNA, the CDR3 is TGTGCCAGCAGCTTAGGGACAGGGGGCGCAGCTGGTGGCTACACCTTC. Its translation is CASSLGTGGAAGGYTF.

This chain joins TRBV21-1 and TRBJ1-1. TRBV21-1 is termed a pseudogene. The CDR3 is 15 amino acids. CDR3 in amino acids: CASSKKGCMNTEAFF. The DNA of the CDR3 is TGTGCCAGCAGCAAAAAGGGCTGTATGAACACTGAAGCTTTCTTT.

V usage is TRBV7-9 and J usage is TRBJ2-5, with D unclear. Between the trimmed V and J ends, which lost 2 bases and 3 bases, there was a span of 7 bases. CDR1 is SEHNR and CDR2 is FQNEAQ in the germline V gene (reference sequence). This CDR3 region has 13 residues. The chain's CDR3 is CASSLRLKETQYF. The CDR3 DNA reads as TGTGCCAGCAGCTTACGGCTAAAAGAGACCCAGTACTTC.

This chain links TRBV6-5 with TRBJ2-5; the D is unclear. V lost 0 bases and J 2 bases, leaving 7 bases between the germline ends. The CDR3 loop spans 14 amino acids. From germline, CDR1 is MNHEY and CDR2 SVGAGI. The CDR3 region is CASSYSYSQETQYF. CDR3 in DNA: TGTGCCAGCAGTTACTCGTACTCGCAAGAGACCCAGTACTTC.

The rearrangement links TRBV4-1 to TRBJ1-6; 7 bases map to TRBD1. Germline CDR1 is MGHRA and CDR2 is YSYEKL. V lost 0 bases and J lost 8; bases outside the gene matches: 7. The length of the CDR3 is 16 residues. CDR3 region: CASSQDGGGRYSPLHF. In nucleotides, the CDR3 is TGCGCCAGCAGCCAAGATGGAGGGGGCCGATATTCACCCCTCCACTTT.

This clone was observed a few times. The rearrangement uses TRBV21-1 and TRBJ1-5. TRBV21-1 is a listed pseudogene. The CDR3 totals 14 residues. DNA for the CDR3: TGTGCCAGCAGCAAAGCGGAGGGAAGGGAGCCCCAGCATTTT. Its translation is CASSKAEGREPQHF.